This T cell receptor beta chain derives from a study of cytomegalovirus exposure and HLA in healthy donors. Study results and limitations: Most CMV-associated TCR beta chains were later found to appear HLA-restricted.

For this clone: The antigen remains unidentified.

PCR was performed using 60 Vbeta and 13 Jbeta primers. Measured with immunoSEQ multiplex PCR; TCRdb has only the in-frame clones, and not every one. The data hold some 85,000 clones, with over 60% observed a single time. Trimming shortened V by 0 bases and J by 0 bases, and 6 bases separated the two germline ends. CDR3 size: 15 residues. Germline CDR1 and CDR2: KGHSY and FQNENV. V gene TRBV16 combines with J gene TRBJ1-3; D is undetermined. This clonotype was sampled from a woman in her thirties or forties in good health and CMV-seropositive. Sequencing was performed on PBMCs. CDR3 DNA: TGTGCCAGCAGCCAATCTTCCGGCTCTGGAAACACCATATATTTT. Its protein product is CASSQSSGSGNTIYF. The complete variable domain, with remaining parts taken from reference TRBV16 and TRBJ1-3, reads GEEVAQTPKHLVRGEGQKAKLYCAPIKGHSYVFWYQQVLKNEFKFLISFQNENVFDETGMPKERFSAKCLPNSPCSLEIQATKLEDSAVYFCASSQSSGSGNTIYFGEGSWLTVV.